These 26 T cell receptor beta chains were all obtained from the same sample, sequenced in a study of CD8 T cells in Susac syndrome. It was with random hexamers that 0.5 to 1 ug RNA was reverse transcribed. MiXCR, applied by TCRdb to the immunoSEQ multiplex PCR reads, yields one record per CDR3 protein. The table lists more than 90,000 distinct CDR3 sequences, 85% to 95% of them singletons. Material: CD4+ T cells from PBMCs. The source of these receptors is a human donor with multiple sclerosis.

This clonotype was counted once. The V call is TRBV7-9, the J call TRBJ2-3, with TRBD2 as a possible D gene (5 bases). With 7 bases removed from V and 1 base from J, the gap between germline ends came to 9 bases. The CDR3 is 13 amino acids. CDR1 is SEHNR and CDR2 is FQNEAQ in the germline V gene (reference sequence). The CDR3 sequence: CASTNGGTDTQYF. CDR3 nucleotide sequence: TGTGCCAGCACGAACGGGGGCACAGATACGCAGTATTTT. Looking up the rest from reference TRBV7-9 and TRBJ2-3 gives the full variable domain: DTGVSQNPRHKITKRGQNVTFRCDPISEHNRLYWYRQTLGQGPEFLTYFQNEAQLEKSRLLSDRFSAERPKGSFSTLEIQRTEQGDSAMYLCASTNGGTDTQYFGPGTRLTVL.

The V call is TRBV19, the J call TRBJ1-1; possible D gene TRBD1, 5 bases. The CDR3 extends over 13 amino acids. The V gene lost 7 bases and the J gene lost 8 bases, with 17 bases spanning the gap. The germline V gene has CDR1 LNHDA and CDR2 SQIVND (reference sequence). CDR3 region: CASKALGVPEAFF. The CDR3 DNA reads TGTGCCAGTAAGGCCCTGGGGGTGCCCGAAGCTTTCTTT.

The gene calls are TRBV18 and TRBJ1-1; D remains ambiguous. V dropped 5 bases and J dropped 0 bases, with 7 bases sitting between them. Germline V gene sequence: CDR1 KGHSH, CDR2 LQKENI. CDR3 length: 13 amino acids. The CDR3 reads CASSEALNTEAFF. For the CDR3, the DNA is TGTGCCAGCTCAGAAGCGTTGAACACTGAAGCTTTCTTT.

CDR3 coding DNA: TGTGCCAGCAGCCAAGCGAGCGGGGGGGAGGATGAGCAGTTCTTC. Its protein is CASSQASGGEDEQFF. The chain couples TRBV4-2 to TRBJ2-1; 10 bases are shared with TRBD2. This CDR3 region has 15 residues. V lost 1 base to trimming and J lost 8 bases; unmatched junction nucleotides: 5. Per the germline V gene, CDR1 is LGHNA and CDR2 is YNFKEQ.

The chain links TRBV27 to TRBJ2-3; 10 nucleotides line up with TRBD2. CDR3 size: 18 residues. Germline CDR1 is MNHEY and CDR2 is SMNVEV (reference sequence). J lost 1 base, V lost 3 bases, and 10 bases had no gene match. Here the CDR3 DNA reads TGTGCCAGCAGTTTGGGAGCGGGGGGGCTCTCCGGCACAGATACGCAGTATTTT. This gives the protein CASSLGAGGLSGTDTQYF.

DNA for the CDR3: TGTGCCAGCAGCCAAGTCGGTTATGAGCAGTTCTTC. It translates to CASSQVGYEQFF. The genes are TRBV14 and TRBJ2-1; unclear D gene. Trimming removed 1 base at V and 8 bases at J, with 6 bases between. Germline CDR1 is SGHDN and CDR2 is FVKESK. The CDR3 runs 12 residues.

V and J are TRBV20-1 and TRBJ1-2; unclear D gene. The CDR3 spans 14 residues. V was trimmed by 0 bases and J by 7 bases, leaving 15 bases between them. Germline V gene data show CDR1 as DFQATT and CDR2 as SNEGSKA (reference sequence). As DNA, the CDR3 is TGCAGTGCTAGAGATCTCTGGGCAGTGGGTGGCTACACCTTC. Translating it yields CSARDLWAVGGYTF.

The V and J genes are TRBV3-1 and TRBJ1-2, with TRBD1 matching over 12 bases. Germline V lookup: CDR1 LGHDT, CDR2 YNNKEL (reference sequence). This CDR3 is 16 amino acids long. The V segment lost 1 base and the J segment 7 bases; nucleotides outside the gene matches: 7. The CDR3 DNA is TGTGCCAGCAGCCAAGCCTCCGGGACAGGGGGCACTGGCTACACCTTC. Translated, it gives CASSQASGTGGTGYTF.

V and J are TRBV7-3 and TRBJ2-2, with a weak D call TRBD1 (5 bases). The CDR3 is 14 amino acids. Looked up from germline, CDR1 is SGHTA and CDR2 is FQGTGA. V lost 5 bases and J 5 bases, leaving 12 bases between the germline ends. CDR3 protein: CASSPGHKTGELFF. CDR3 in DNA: TGTGCCAGCAGCCCAGGACACAAGACCGGGGAGCTGTTTTTT.

CDR3 residues: CATSDHSGTGVSGANVLTF. In DNA form, the CDR3 reads TGTGCCACCAGTGATCACTCCGGGACAGGGGTCTCCGGGGCCAACGTCCTGACTTTC. The V and J genes are TRBV24-1 and TRBJ2-6; 10 nucleotides agree with TRBD1. V dropped 3 bases and J dropped 4; count of bases not matched to a gene: 11. The germline V gene encodes CDR1 KGHDR and CDR2 SFDVKD. The CDR3 covers 19 residues.

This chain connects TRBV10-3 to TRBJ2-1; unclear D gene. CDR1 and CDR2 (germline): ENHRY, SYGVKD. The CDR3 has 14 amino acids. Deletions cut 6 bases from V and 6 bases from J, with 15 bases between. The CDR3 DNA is TGTGCCATCAGAAAGGATTACAGCCCCAATGAGCAGTTCTTC. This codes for CAIRKDYSPNEQFF.

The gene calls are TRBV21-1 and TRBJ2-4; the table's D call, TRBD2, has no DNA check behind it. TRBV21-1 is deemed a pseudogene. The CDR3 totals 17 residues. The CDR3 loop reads CASTKEAPERFKNIQYF. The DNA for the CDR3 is TGTGCCAGCACCAAAGAGGCTCCCGAGAGGTTCAAAAACATTCAGTACTTC.

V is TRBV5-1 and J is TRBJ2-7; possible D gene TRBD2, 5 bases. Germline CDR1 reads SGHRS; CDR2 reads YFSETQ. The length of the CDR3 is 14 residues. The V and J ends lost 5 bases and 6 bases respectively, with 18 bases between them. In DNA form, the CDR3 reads TGCGCCAGCAGGCCGGAGGACGGGTCCCTCGAGCAGTACTTC. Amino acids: CASRPEDGSLEQYF. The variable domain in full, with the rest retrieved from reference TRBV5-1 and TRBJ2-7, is KAGVTQTPRYLIKTRGQQVTLSCSPISGHRSVSWYQQTPGQGLQFLFEYFSETQRNKGNFPGRFSGRQFSNSRSEMNVSTLELGDSALYLCASRPEDGSLEQYFGPGTRLTVT.

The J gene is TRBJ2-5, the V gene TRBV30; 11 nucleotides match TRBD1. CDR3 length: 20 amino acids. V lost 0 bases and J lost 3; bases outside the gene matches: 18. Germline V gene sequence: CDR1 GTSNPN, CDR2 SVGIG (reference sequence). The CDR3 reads CAWSVFSPPGQGVWEETQYF. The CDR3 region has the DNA TGTGCCTGGAGTGTATTCTCCCCCCCGGGACAGGGGGTTTGGGAAGAGACCCAGTACTTC.

CDR3 protein: CASSLGMGLETQYF. The DNA for the CDR3 is TGTGCCAGCAGCTTGGGTATGGGGCTAGAGACCCAGTACTTC. The genes are TRBV5-6 and TRBJ2-5; D possibly corresponds to TRBD1 (5 bases). From germline, CDR1 is SGHDT and CDR2 YYEEEE. CDR3 length equals 14 residues. V was pared by 0 bases and J by 4 bases, with 10 bases between.

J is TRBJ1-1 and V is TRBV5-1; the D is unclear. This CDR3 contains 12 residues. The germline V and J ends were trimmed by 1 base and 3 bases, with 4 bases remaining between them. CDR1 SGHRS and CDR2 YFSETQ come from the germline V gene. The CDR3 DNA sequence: TGCGCCAGCAGCTTGCTAGACACTGAAGCTTTCTTT. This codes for CASSLLDTEAFF.

CDR3 in DNA: TGTGCCAGCAGCTTAGATACGGGGACTGAAGCTTTCTTT. Protein product: CASSLDTGTEAFF. The chain links TRBV11-2 to TRBJ1-1, with D unresolved. Germline-derived CDR1 and CDR2 are SGHAT and FQNNGV. The CDR3 has 13 residues. Trimming cost V 0 bases and J 5 bases, with 7 bases left between them.

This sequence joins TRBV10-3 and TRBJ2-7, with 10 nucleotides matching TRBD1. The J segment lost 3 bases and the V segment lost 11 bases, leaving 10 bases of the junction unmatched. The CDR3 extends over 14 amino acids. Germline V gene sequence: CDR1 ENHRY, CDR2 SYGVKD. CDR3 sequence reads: CASTGDRGNYEQYF. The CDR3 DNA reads TGTGCCTCAACAGGGGACAGGGGTAACTACGAGCAGTACTTC.

The DNA for the CDR3 is TGTGCCAGCAGCCAAGAGTCGGAGACCCAGTACTTC. It encodes CASSQESETQYF. The chain has TRBV3-1 and TRBJ2-5; the D is unclear. With 0 bases removed from V and 5 bases from J, the gap between germline ends came to 4 bases. The CDR3 totals 12 residues. Germline CDR1 LGHDT, CDR2 YNNKEL (reference sequence).

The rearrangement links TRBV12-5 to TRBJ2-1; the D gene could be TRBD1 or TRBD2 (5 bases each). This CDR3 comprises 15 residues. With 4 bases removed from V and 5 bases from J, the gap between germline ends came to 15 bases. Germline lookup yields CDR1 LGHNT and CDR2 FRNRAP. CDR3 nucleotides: TGTGCTAGTGGTTCCGGGACCGATTACGACAATGAGCAGTTCTTC. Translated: CASGSGTDYDNEQFF.

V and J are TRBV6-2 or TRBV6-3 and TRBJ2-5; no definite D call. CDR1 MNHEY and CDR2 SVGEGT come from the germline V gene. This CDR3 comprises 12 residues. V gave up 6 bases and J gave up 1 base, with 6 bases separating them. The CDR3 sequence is CASSVTQETQYF. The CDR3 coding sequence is TGTGCCAGCAGCGTTACCCAAGAGACCCAGTACTTC.

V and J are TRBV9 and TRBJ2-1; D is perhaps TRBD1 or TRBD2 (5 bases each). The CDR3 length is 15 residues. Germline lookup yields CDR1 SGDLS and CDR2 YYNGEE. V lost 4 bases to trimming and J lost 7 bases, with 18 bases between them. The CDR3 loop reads CASSPTGLEVNEQFF. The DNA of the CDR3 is TGTGCCAGCAGCCCGACGGGGCTAGAGGTGAATGAGCAGTTCTTC.

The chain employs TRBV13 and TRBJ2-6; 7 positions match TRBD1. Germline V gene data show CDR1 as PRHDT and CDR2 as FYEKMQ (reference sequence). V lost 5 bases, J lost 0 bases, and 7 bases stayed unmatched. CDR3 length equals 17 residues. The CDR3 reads CASSPGQESSGANVLTF. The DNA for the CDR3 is TGTGCCAGCAGCCCCGGACAGGAAAGCTCTGGGGCCAACGTCCTGACTTTC.

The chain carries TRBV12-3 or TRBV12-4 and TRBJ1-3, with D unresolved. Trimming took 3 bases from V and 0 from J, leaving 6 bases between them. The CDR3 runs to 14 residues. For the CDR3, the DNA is TGTGCCAGCAGTTTCAAGATCTCTGGAAACACCATATATTTT. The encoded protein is CASSFKISGNTIYF.

The CDR3 region has the DNA TGTGCCAGCAGCTTAGTAGAGGGTCGGGGACGGGCTGAAGCTTTCTTT. Its translation: CASSLVEGRGRAEAFF. The J gene is TRBJ1-1, the V gene TRBV7-9; TRBD1 might be the D (5 bases). The germline V gene has CDR1 SEHNR and CDR2 FQNEAQ (reference sequence). V lost 1 base to trimming and J lost 6 bases, with 18 bases between them. CDR3 length: 16 amino acids.

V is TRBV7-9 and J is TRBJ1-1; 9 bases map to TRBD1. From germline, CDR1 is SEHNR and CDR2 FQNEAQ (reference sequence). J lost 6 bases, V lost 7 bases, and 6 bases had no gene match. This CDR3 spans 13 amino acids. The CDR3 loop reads CASTEQGAAEAFF. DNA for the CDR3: TGTGCCAGCACCGAACAGGGGGCTGCTGAAGCTTTCTTT.